The present T cell receptor (beta chain) was sequenced within a study of blood T cell repertoires in COVID-19 (TCRdb year 2020). Regarding the study in general: Samples from collaborators originated in the United States, Italy and Spain and spanned both the acute and convalescent phases of COVID-19. The prospective study material was composed of cDNA or gDNA derived from T cells, B-cell-depleted T cells, or PBMCs. Subjects who had been exposed to COVID-19, were actively infected with it, or had recovered from it provided the deeply sampled blood TCRbeta repertoires that made up the dataset. The repertoires were released in a freely available public database meant as a resource for research on the immune response to SARS-CoV-2. Samples were obtained from the ongoing ImmuneRACE study (first 160 participants) and from over a thousand subjects provided by 6 global collaborators. A de-identified subject ID, COVID-19 status, age in years and sex were almost always included in the sample metadata. Where available, HLA class I and class II types were taken from metadata supplied by the sample provider and were not determined by assay-based typing.

Each collaborating institution followed its own protocols to collect whole blood in K2EDTA tubes. For TCRbeta analysis, collaborators shipped samples as frozen whole blood, isolated PBMCs, or DNA extracted from either of those sample types. Results the study describes overall, beyond this receptor: The quantity of clinical and demographic metadata differed by source and by participant and was supplied without curation.

TCRbeta CDR3 regions were amplified from genomic DNA by means of the immunoSEQ Assay, a bias-controlled multiplex PCR. The published analysis was carried out like this. Nucleated cell counts per sample were estimated from amplification of reference gene primers within the assay. To quantify the absolute abundance of each unique TCRbeta CDR3 rearrangement, sequence reads were collapsed and filtered. For each sample, productive Simpson clonality was calculated as the square root of Simpson's diversity index across productive rearrangements. TCRdb obtained this table from immuneACCESS and retained in-frame rearrangements with V and J assigned. These tables miss some clones; where compared with another copy, unresolved V genes account for less than half of the shortfall, and the remainder is unexplained. D and trimming were read from the DNA, whereas the V and J calls and clone size are those reported in that table. For this sample the table gives 150,000 to 200,000 clones, of which 86% were detected only once. The biggest ten clones account for more than 6.5% of the sample.

This clone was seen ten or more times. It has no known antigen specificity. Per-nucleotide qualities are absent, and no much larger clonotype sits a single base away. V is trimmed back by 5 bases and J by 0 bases, and the junction contains 11 bases that no gene match accounts for. From cysteine to phenylalanine, the CDR3 is 17 amino acids long. The kept DNA is CDR3 alone, 51 bases in frame from the first base. Based on the germline V gene, the CDR1 and CDR2 sequences are SGHRS and YFSETQ. The sequence is built from TRBV5-1 and TRBJ1-1; TRBD1 aligns with 9 central bases. The TCR was taken from a woman aged 80 or over in a cohort sampled during active or convalescent COVID-19. The sample was peripheral blood. At the DNA level, the sequence is TGCGCCAGCAGTTTAACTACCGGGACAGGGTTGAACACTGAAGCTTTCTTT. Protein translation: CASSLTTGTGLNTEAFF. Full variable domain (CDR3 extended with the reference TRBV5-1 and TRBJ1-1 proteins): KAGVTQTPRYLIKTRGQQVTLSCSPISGHRSVSWYQQTPGQGLQFLFEYFSETQRNKGNFPGRFSGRQFSNSRSEMNVSTLELGDSALYLCASSLTTGTGLNTEAFFGQGTRLTVV.